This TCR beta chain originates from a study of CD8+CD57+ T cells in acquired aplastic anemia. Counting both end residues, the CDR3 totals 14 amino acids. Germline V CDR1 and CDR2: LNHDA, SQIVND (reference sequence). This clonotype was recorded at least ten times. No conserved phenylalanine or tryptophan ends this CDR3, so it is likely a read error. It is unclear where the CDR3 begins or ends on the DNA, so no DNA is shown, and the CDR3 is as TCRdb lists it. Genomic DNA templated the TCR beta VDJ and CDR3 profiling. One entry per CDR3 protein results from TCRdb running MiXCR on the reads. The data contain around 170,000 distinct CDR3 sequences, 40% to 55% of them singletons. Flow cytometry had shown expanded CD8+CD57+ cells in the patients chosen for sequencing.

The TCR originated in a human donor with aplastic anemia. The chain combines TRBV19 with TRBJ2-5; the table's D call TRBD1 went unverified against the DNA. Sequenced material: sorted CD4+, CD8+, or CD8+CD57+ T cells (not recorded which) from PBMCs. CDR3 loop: CASSSALGRDAPSL.